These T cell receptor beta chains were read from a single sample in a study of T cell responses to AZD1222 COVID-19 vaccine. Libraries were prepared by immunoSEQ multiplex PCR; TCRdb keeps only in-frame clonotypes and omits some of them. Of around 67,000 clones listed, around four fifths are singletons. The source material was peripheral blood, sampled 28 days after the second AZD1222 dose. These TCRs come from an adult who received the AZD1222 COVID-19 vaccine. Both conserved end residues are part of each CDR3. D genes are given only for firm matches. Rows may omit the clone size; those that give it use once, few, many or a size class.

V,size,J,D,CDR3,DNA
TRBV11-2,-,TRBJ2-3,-,CASSSTVGTDTQYF,TGTGCCAGCAGCTCGACAGTCGGGACAGATACGCAGTATTTT
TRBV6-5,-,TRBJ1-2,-,CASASWGSGYTF,TGTGCCAGCGCCTCCTGGGGCAGCGGCTACACCTTC
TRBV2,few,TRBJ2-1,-,CASTPLQGGYNEQFF,TGTGCCAGCACCCCCCTCCAGGGGGGATACAATGAGCAGTTCTTC
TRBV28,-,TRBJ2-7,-,CASSLPLWGGGGYEQYF,TGTGCCAGCAGTTTACCCCTCTGGGGAGGGGGCGGCTACGAGCAGTACTTC
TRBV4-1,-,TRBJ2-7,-,CASSREEGPSYEQYF,TGCGCCAGCAGCCGCGAGGAGGGACCTAGCTACGAGCAGTACTTC
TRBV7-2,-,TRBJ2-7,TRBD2,CASSLEPSGGPYEQYF,TGTGCCAGCAGCTTAGAACCTAGCGGGGGGCCCTACGAGCAGTACTTC
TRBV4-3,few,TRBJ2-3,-,CASSQTSTAHILADTQYF,TGCGCCAGCAGCCAAACTAGCACCGCCCACATTCTCGCAGATACGCAGTATTTT
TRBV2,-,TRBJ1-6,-,CARDVGRNSPLHF,TGTGCCAGGGACGTCGGGCGTAATTCACCCCTCCACTTT
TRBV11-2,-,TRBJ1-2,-,CASSLATGIYDYTF,TGTGCCAGCAGCTTAGCGACTGGGATCTATGACTACACCTTC
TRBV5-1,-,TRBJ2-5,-,CASSLVASLGWETQYF,TGCGCCAGCAGCTTGGTTGCTAGCCTGGGTTGGGAGACCCAGTACTTC
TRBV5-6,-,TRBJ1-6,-,CASSWPGRRHSPLHF,TGTGCCAGCAGCTGGCCGGGACGGCGACATTCACCCCTCCACTTT
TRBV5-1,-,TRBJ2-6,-,CASSPGQYSGANVLTF,TGCGCCAGCAGCCCCGGACAGTACTCTGGGGCCAACGTCCTGACTTTC
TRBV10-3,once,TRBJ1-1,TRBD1,CAISDPTGVYEAFF,TGTGCCATCAGTGATCCGACAGGGGTTTATGAAGCTTTCTTT
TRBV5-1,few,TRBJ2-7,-,CASSLTKPGYEQYF,TGCGCCAGCAGCTTGACTAAGCCAGGGTACGAGCAGTACTTC
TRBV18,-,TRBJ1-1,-,CASSPEVNTEAFF,TGTGCCAGCTCACCAGAGGTGAACACTGAAGCTTTCTTT
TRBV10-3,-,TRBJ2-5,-,CAISESNLGGETQYF,TGTGCCATCAGTGAGTCGAACTTGGGGGGAGAGACCCAGTACTTC